The 13 T cell receptor beta chains below were found in one sample sequenced in a study of blood T cell repertoires in COVID-19. Using immunoSEQ multiplex PCR, the repertoire was profiled, and TCRdb retains in-frame clones only, with some absent. The sample lists over 150,000 clones; about 90% were seen once. Sample: PBMCs or T cells enriched from blood (not recorded which). The receptors derive from a woman in her fifties or sixties who had recovered from COVID-19.

This sequence joins TRBV4-1 and TRBJ1-6; no reliable D call. Trimming took off 4 bases at V and 6 bases at J, with 13 bases between the two ends. The CDR3 consists of 15 residues. CDR1 is MGHRA, CDR2 YSYEKL, per germline. The CDR3 here is CASSPNLSGNSPLHF. Here the CDR3 DNA reads TGCGCCAGCAGCCCAAATCTTAGTGGTAATTCACCCCTCCACTTT.

This chain joins TRBV20-1 and TRBJ2-3; weak D call: TRBD1 (5 bases). Trimming shortened V by 3 bases and J by 2 bases, and 6 bases separated the two germline ends. Germline assignment: CDR1 DFQATT and CDR2 SNEGSKA (reference sequence). The CDR3 runs to 12 residues. The CDR3 here is CSASGATDTQYF. CDR3 nucleotides: TGCAGTGCTAGTGGGGCCACAGATACGCAGTATTTT.

The chain carries TRBV10-3 and TRBJ2-7, with TRBD1 matching 12 bases. Germline CDR1 ENHRY, CDR2 SYGVKD. The trim removed 6 bases at V and 4 bases at J, leaving 4 bases unmatched. This CDR3 has 14 residues. The CDR3 DNA reads as TGTGCCATCAGATTGGGACAGGGGGCTTACGAGCAGTACTTC. It is translated as CAIRLGQGAYEQYF.

V and J are TRBV4-1 and TRBJ2-1; 8 nucleotides align to TRBD2. The CDR3 is made up of 16 amino acids. Germline V gene lookup returns CDR1 MGHRA and CDR2 YSYEKL. The V and J ends lost 5 bases and 8 bases, in that order; junction bases with no gene match: 14. The DNA for the CDR3 is TGCGCCAGCAGCGCACAACCGGGACTAGGAAGTGATGAGCAGTTCTTC. Translation: CASSAQPGLGSDEQFF.

The chain is built from TRBV7-9 and TRBJ2-1, with 11 bases matching TRBD2. V was pared by 5 bases and J by 5 bases, with 2 bases of the junction left unmatched. Germline V gives CDR1 SEHNR, CDR2 FQNEAQ (reference sequence). The CDR3 sequence is 14 residues long. The CDR3 loop is CASSGTSGNNEQFF. The CDR3 region has the DNA TGTGCCAGCAGCGGGACTAGCGGAAACAATGAGCAGTTCTTC.

The DNA of the CDR3 is TGTGCCACCGGGACCAGTAGCGGGAGTACAGATACGCAGTATTTT. Protein: CATGTSSGSTDTQYF. This sequence joins TRBV24-1 and TRBJ2-3, with TRBD2 matching over 9 bases. V dropped 9 bases and J dropped 3; count of bases not matched to a gene: 9. Germline-derived CDR1 and CDR2 are KGHDR and SFDVKD. The CDR3 is made up of 15 amino acids.

The chain links TRBV4-2 to TRBJ2-2, with TRBD2 identical over 12 bases. The CDR3 spans 16 residues. CDR1 and CDR2 (germline): LGHNA, YNFKEQ. J gave up 5 bases and V 4 bases, and 5 bases lay outside the gene matches. Here the CDR3 reads CASSLGTSGSTGELFF. The CDR3 DNA reads as TGTGCCAGCAGCCTCGGGACTAGCGGGTCGACCGGGGAGCTGTTTTTT.

This CDR3 reads CASSSRRSGDFQETQYF. CDR3 bases: TGTGCCAGCAGCTCGAGACGCAGCGGAGACTTCCAAGAGACCCAGTACTTC. The V and J genes are TRBV14 and TRBJ2-5; a weak D match, TRBD2 (5 bases). Germline V gives CDR1 SGHDN, CDR2 FVKESK. V shed 5 bases and J shed 1 base, with 20 bases lying between them. CDR3 size: 17 residues. The variable domain in full, completed from reference TRBV14 and TRBJ2-5, reads EAGVTQFPSHSVIEKGQTVTLRCDPISGHDNLYWYRRVMGKEIKFLLHFVKESKQDESGMPNNRFLAERTGGTYSTLKVQPAELEDSGVYFCASSSRRSGDFQETQYFGPGTRLLVL.

The rearrangement links TRBV28 to TRBJ1-2; 7 bases align to TRBD1. This CDR3 is 12 amino acids long. The V segment lost 11 bases and the J segment 2 bases; nucleotides outside the gene matches: 5. Per the germline V gene, CDR1 is MDHEN and CDR2 is SYDVKM. For the CDR3, the DNA is TGTGCCGTCCGGACAGGAAACTATGGCTACACCTTC. Its protein product is CAVRTGNYGYTF.

V usage is TRBV18 and J usage is TRBJ2-7, with unresolved D. Germline V gene data show CDR1 as KGHSH and CDR2 as LQKENI. V was clipped by 2 bases and J by 6 bases, with 8 bases between them. The CDR3 covers 12 residues. DNA of the CDR3: TGTGCCAGCTCACCATCAGGCTTCGAGCAGTACTTC. This translates into CASSPSGFEQYF.

The gene calls are TRBV6-5 and TRBJ2-1; 11 positions agree with TRBD2. CDR3 size: 15 residues. Germline V gene data show CDR1 as MNHEY and CDR2 as SVGAGI. J lost 8 bases, V lost 6 bases, and 9 bases had no gene match. Here the CDR3 DNA reads TGTGCCAGCAGGGAGATAGCGGGAGGGATTGATGAGCAGTTCTTC. It encodes CASREIAGGIDEQFF.

The chain employs TRBV19 and TRBJ1-2; D unresolved. From germline, CDR1 is LNHDA and CDR2 SQIVND (reference sequence). V dropped 3 bases and J dropped 4 bases, with 12 bases sitting between them. CDR3 size: 14 residues. The CDR3 region has the DNA TGTGCCAGTAGTATCTACCGTCAGGTCTATGGCTACACCTTC. Protein product: CASSIYRQVYGYTF.

The chain has TRBV28 and TRBJ2-1; a possible D gene is TRBD1 (8 bases). The germline V and J ends were trimmed by 4 bases and 6 bases, with 40 bases remaining between them. Per germline, CDR1 MDHEN and CDR2 SYDVKM. This CDR3 is 23 amino acids long. The CDR3 DNA is TGTGCCAGCAGTTCTATTCTCTTAGGTGGGACAGGCGTGGCGGGAGAGATAGGCAATGAGCAGTTCTTC. Residues: CASSSILLGGTGVAGEIGNEQFF.